The 17 T cell receptor beta chains presented below share a single source sample, sequenced in a study of T-cell memory formation after mild COVID-19. A single record per CDR3 protein comes from TCRdb applying MiXCR to the 5' RACE reads. The data show 250,000 or so distinct CDR3 sequences, 18% seen once. The sequenced sample was PBMCs or a T cell subset sorted from them (not recorded which). Every receptor here comes from a young man who had mild COVID-19 (a few samples of this study predate the infection). Cell type and time point are not known.

This clonotype showed up just a few times. The gene calls are TRBV6-5 and TRBJ2-1; D unclear. This CDR3 is built from 15 residues. Germline assignment: CDR1 MNHEY and CDR2 SVGAGI. The germline V and J ends were trimmed by 0 bases and 6 bases, with 12 bases remaining between them. The DNA of the CDR3 is TGTGCCAGCAGTTACTCGCTTAGGTCAGTCAATGAGCAGTTCTTC. It translates to CASSYSLRSVNEQFF.

V usage is TRBV18 and J usage is TRBJ2-3; 8 positions agree with TRBD2. J lost 4 bases, V lost 4 bases, and 10 bases had no gene match. The germline CDR1 and CDR2 sequences are KGHSH and LQKENI. This CDR3 is 16 amino acids long. The CDR3 is CASSQVAGPGADTQYF. DNA for the CDR3: TGTGCCAGCTCACAAGTAGCGGGGCCGGGGGCAGATACGCAGTATTTT.

The rearrangement links TRBV30 to TRBJ1-2; D possibly corresponds to TRBD1 (6 bases). Deletions cut 3 bases from V and 4 bases from J, with 15 bases between. This CDR3 is built from 14 residues. CDR1 GTSNPN and CDR2 SVGIG come from the germline V gene (reference sequence). The CDR3 protein is CAWRIQGFGYGYTF. DNA of the CDR3: TGTGCCTGGAGAATCCAGGGGTTCGGCTATGGCTACACCTTC.

This clonotype was seen only a few times. This sequence joins TRBV7-6 and TRBJ2-1; 9 nucleotides agree with TRBD1. The V gene end was trimmed by 4 bases and the J gene end by 6 bases; junction bases not matched to a gene: 7. CDR3 length equals 15 residues. CDR1 is SGHVS, CDR2 FNYEAQ, per germline. The CDR3 DNA reads as TGTGCCAGCAGCTGGACAGGGGATCCGAGCAATGAGCAGTTCTTC. Its translation is CASSWTGDPSNEQFF. The full variable domain, rest sourced from reference TRBV7-6 and TRBJ2-1, is GAGVSQSPRYKVTKRGQDVALRCDPISGHVSLYWYRQALGQGPEFLTYFNYEAQQDKSGLPNDRFSAERPEGSISTLTIQRTEQRDSAMYRCASSWTGDPSNEQFFGPGTRLTVL.

In its sample, this clonotype was seen many times. The chain uses TRBV5-6 and TRBJ2-4; the match to TRBD2 covers 10 bases. This CDR3 comprises 13 residues. V was pared by 7 bases and J by 5 bases, with 3 bases of the junction left unmatched. CDR1 SGHDT and CDR2 YYEEEE come from the germline V gene. The CDR3 loop reads CASSGLAENIQYF. CDR3 DNA sequence: TGTGCCAGCTCTGGACTAGCGGAAAACATTCAGTACTTC.

This clonotype has more than one count but fewer than ten. The rearrangement uses TRBV5-1 and TRBJ2-7, with 8 bases aligning to TRBD1. The CDR3 contains 13 residues. J was trimmed by 5 bases and V by 4 bases; bases with no gene match: 5. Per germline, CDR1 SGHRS and CDR2 YFSETQ. The CDR3 spells CASSPDRAHEQYF. The CDR3 bases are TGCGCCAGCAGCCCGGACAGGGCCCACGAGCAGTACTTC.

This clonotype has more than one count but fewer than ten. The V gene is TRBV7-8, the J gene TRBJ2-3; the D is unclear. Germline V gene lookup returns CDR1 SGHVS and CDR2 FQNEAQ. This CDR3 spans 16 amino acids. V was trimmed by 2 bases and J by 1 base, leaving 13 bases between them. The CDR3 spells CASSLIPDGGTDTQYF. CDR3 nucleotide sequence: TGTGCCAGCAGCTTAATCCCGGACGGCGGCACAGATACGCAGTATTTT.

This clonotype was picked up many times. The rearrangement uses TRBV7-6 and TRBJ2-3; 7 bases align to TRBD2. The CDR3 sequence is 15 residues long. J lost 5 bases, V lost 4 bases, and 9 bases had no gene match. Germline-derived CDR1 and CDR2 are SGHVS and FNYEAQ. As DNA, the CDR3 is TGTGCCAGCAGCTCCCCTTTGGGGGGGGTAGATACGCAGTATTTT. Its protein product is CASSSPLGGVDTQYF.

Only a few counts were recorded for this clonotype. The V gene is TRBV7-7, the J gene TRBJ2-2; D is unresolved. Germline values: CDR1 SSHAT, CDR2 FNYEAQ (reference sequence). The CDR3 length is 13 residues. Trimming left V 5 bases short and J 7 bases short, with 11 bases between. DNA of the CDR3: TGTGCCAGCAGCCCATCCCACGGCGGGGAGCTGTTTTTT. This gives the protein CASSPSHGGELFF.

This clonotype appeared many times. The CDR3 nucleotides are TGTGCCAGCAGCTTACGTGCTAGCGGGGGCCGAGAGACCCAGTACTTC. This codes for CASSLRASGGRETQYF. The rearrangement links TRBV7-9 to TRBJ2-5, with 10 bases lining up with TRBD2. The CDR3 sequence is 16 residues long. Per germline, CDR1 SEHNR and CDR2 FQNEAQ (reference sequence). The ends lost 2 bases at V and 4 bases at J; junction bases unmatched: 7. The full variable domain, rest sourced from reference TRBV7-9 and TRBJ2-5, is DTGVSQNPRHKITKRGQNVTFRCDPISEHNRLYWYRQTLGQGPEFLTYFQNEAQLEKSRLLSDRFSAERPKGSFSTLEIQRTEQGDSAMYLCASSLRASGGRETQYFGPGTRLLVL.

This clonotype appeared a few times. The V call is TRBV7-9, the J call TRBJ1-1; 9 bases are shared with TRBD1. This CDR3 comprises 15 residues. Germline-derived CDR1 and CDR2 are SEHNR and FQNEAQ (reference sequence). V lost 5 bases and J lost 10; bases outside the gene matches: 14. The chain's CDR3 is CASSLQGQGGRIAFF. The DNA of the CDR3 is TGTGCCAGCAGCCTGCAGGGACAGGGAGGACGTATAGCTTTCTTT. The complete variable domain, with remaining parts taken from reference TRBV7-9 and TRBJ1-1, reads DTGVSQNPRHKITKRGQNVTFRCDPISEHNRLYWYRQTLGQGPEFLTYFQNEAQLEKSRLLSDRFSAERPKGSFSTLEIQRTEQGDSAMYLCASSLQGQGGRIAFFGQGTRLTVV.

This clonotype has only a few counts. The rearrangement links TRBV6-5 to TRBJ2-3; D might be TRBD1 or TRBD2, each matching 6 bases. The V gene lost 2 bases and the J gene lost 6 bases, with 12 bases spanning the gap. The CDR3 covers 14 residues. Germline V gene sequence: CDR1 MNHEY, CDR2 SVGAGI. The CDR3 region is CASSYGGPGDTQYF. Here the CDR3 DNA reads TGTGCCAGCAGTTACGGGGGGCCAGGTGATACGCAGTATTTT.

The chain employs TRBV3-1 and TRBJ1-2; D gene uncertain. This CDR3 is 15 amino acids long. V lost 1 base and J lost 2, with 11 bases in between. Germline CDR1 reads LGHDT; CDR2 reads YNNKEL (reference sequence). CDR3 region: CASSQAGLVNYGYTF. For the CDR3, the DNA is TGTGCCAGCAGCCAAGCAGGCTTGGTAAACTATGGCTACACCTTC.

This clonotype has just a few counts. The chain recombines TRBV11-2 with TRBJ2-1, with 13 bases matching TRBD2. Losses at the gene ends were 5 bases for V and 7 bases for J; bases not matched to a gene: 5. The CDR3 has 15 amino acids. CDR1 SGHAT and CDR2 FQNNGV come from the germline V gene. In DNA, the CDR3 is TGTGCCAGCAGCAGGACTAGCGGGGGAGGTAATGAGCAGTTCTTC. Its translation is CASSRTSGGGNEQFF.

The chain has TRBV7-6 and TRBJ2-2; D is unresolved. This CDR3 region has 16 residues. The germline CDR1 and CDR2 sequences are SGHVS and FNYEAQ. V shed 5 bases and J shed 3 bases, with 16 bases lying between them. The CDR3 nucleotides read TGTGCCAGCAGCCGGCGCAGTGGCTTTTACACCGGGGAGCTGTTTTTT. This translates into CASSRRSGFYTGELFF.

The genes are TRBV7-9 and TRBJ2-7, with D maybe TRBD2 (6 bases). In germline, CDR1 is SEHNR, CDR2 FQNEAQ (reference sequence). The CDR3 covers 15 residues. V dropped 5 bases and J dropped 0 bases, with 14 bases sitting between them. The CDR3, as DNA: TGTGCCAGCAGCCGTGTCGGGGGTTACTCCTACGAGCAGTACTTC. Its protein is CASSRVGGYSYEQYF.

The V gene is TRBV4-1, the J gene TRBJ1-5; 7 nucleotides line up with TRBD1. The CDR3 has 15 residues. Germline V gene data show CDR1 as MGHRA and CDR2 as YSYEKL. With 8 bases clipped from V and 1 base from J, the junction kept 8 bases outside the gene matches. The CDR3 bases are TGCGCCAGCCATGAAGCGACAGGGAGCAATCAGCCCCAGCATTTT. Protein product: CASHEATGSNQPQHF.